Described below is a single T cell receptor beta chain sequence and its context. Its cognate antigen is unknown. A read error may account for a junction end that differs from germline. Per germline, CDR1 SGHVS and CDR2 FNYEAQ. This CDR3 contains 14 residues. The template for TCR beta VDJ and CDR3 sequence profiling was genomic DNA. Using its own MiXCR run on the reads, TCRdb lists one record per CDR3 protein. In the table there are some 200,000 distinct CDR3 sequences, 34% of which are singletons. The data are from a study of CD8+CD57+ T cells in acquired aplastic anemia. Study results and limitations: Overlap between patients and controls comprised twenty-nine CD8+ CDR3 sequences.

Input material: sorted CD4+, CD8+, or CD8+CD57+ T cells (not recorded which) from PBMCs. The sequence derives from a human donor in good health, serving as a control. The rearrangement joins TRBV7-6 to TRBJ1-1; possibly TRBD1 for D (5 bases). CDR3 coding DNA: TGTGCCAGCAGCCTCATGGGGGGGAACACCGAAGCTTTCTTT. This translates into CASSLMGGNTEAFF. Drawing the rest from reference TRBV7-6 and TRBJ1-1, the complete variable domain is GAGVSQSPRYKVTKRGQDVALRCDPISGHVSLYWYRQALGQGPEFLTYFNYEAQQDKSGLPNDRFSAERPEGSISTLTIQRTEQRDSAMYRCASSLMGGNTEAFFGQGTRLTVV.